Detailed here is one T cell receptor (beta chain). What it recognizes is unknown. The germline V gene has CDR1 SQVTM and CDR2 ANQGSEA. Trimming took 6 bases from V and 1 from J; bases not matched to a gene: 8. This CDR3 has 14 residues. These data belong to a study of cytomegalovirus exposure and HLA in healthy donors. Overall study results and limits: The study dropped some indistinguishable V segments, TRBV6-2 and TRBV6-3 among them.

The study ran its PCR with 60 Vbeta and 13 Jbeta primers. The assay was immunoSEQ multiplex PCR, and TCRdb's table has in-frame clones only and misses some. Altogether about 120,000 clones are present, around 68% being singletons, with the ten largest covering more than 3.5%. The chain employs TRBV29-1 and TRBJ1-2, with TRBD1 identical over 7 bases. This clonotype was obtained from a man aged 35 to 55 in good health and CMV-seropositive. The sequenced sample consisted of PBMCs. In nucleotides, the CDR3 is TGCAGCGTGATGAGACAGGGAGGTAACTATGGCTACACCTTC. Protein: CSVMRQGGNYGYTF.